This is a list of T cell receptor beta chains from one sample in a study of human T cells and chemical hapten exposure. Using its own MiXCR run on the RACE reads, TCRdb lists one record per CDR3 protein. The table lists 80,000 to 95,000 distinct CDR3 sequences, roughly a tenth of them singletons. Sample: whole blood, taken in connection with sensitization to the hapten diphenylcyclopropenone (DPC). These receptors were obtained from a woman aged 50 to 60 with alopecia areata. Some clones in this sample may be carry-over from other donors' samples. Each CDR3 is given with its conserved first and last residue. Fields, in order: J gene, V gene, D gene, clone size, CDR3 protein. D genes are given only for firm matches. Some rows mark clone size as missing; the rest say once, few, many or name a class of expanded clone.

j_call: TRBJ2-1
v_call: TRBV5-1
d_call: .
clone_size: .
cdr3_aa: CASRVGESYNEQFF

j_call: TRBJ1-3
v_call: TRBV7-9
d_call: .
clone_size: many
cdr3_aa: CASSLVGTPIYF

j_call: TRBJ2-3
v_call: TRBV7-2
d_call: .
clone_size: few
cdr3_aa: CASSLDSPKDTQYF

j_call: TRBJ1-3
v_call: TRBV28
d_call: TRBD1
clone_size: .
cdr3_aa: CASSLPGQGGNTIYF

j_call: TRBJ2-3
v_call: TRBV30
d_call: .
clone_size: few
cdr3_aa: CAWSVIDTQYF

j_call: TRBJ2-4
v_call: TRBV28
d_call: TRBD2
clone_size: few
cdr3_aa: CASSSGGSQYF

j_call: TRBJ1-6
v_call: TRBV15
d_call: .
clone_size: .
cdr3_aa: CATSRDPDGSSYNSPLHF

j_call: TRBJ1-5
v_call: TRBV12-3/TRBV12-4
d_call: .
clone_size: many
cdr3_aa: CASSYTQPQHF

j_call: TRBJ1-1
v_call: TRBV11-2
d_call: TRBD1
clone_size: few
cdr3_aa: CASSSYRGTTEAFF

j_call: TRBJ2-7
v_call: TRBV11-2
d_call: .
clone_size: .
cdr3_aa: CASSLQAVSSYEQYF

j_call: TRBJ2-7
v_call: TRBV29-1
d_call: TRBD2
clone_size: many
cdr3_aa: CSVELAGVNVCEQYF

j_call: TRBJ2-7
v_call: TRBV5-5
d_call: .
clone_size: many
cdr3_aa: CASSLGGTGQYF

j_call: TRBJ2-7
v_call: TRBV28
d_call: TRBD1
clone_size: .
cdr3_aa: CASSPRQGTSSYEQYF

j_call: TRBJ1-2
v_call: TRBV6-1
d_call: .
clone_size: many
cdr3_aa: CASSVQGNYGYTF

j_call: TRBJ2-2
v_call: TRBV6-2/TRBV6-3
d_call: TRBD2
clone_size: many
cdr3_aa: CASSYFRTSRNTGELFF

j_call: TRBJ1-5
v_call: TRBV2
d_call: TRBD1
clone_size: many
cdr3_aa: CASSPGQGFFQPQHF

j_call: TRBJ2-4
v_call: TRBV11-2
d_call: .
clone_size: .
cdr3_aa: CASSLYLDERNIQYF

j_call: TRBJ1-5
v_call: TRBV5-1
d_call: .
clone_size: .
cdr3_aa: CASSPDSGVSQPQHF

j_call: TRBJ2-5
v_call: TRBV5-1
d_call: .
clone_size: many
cdr3_aa: CASSLEGELVQETQYF

j_call: TRBJ1-2
v_call: TRBV20-1
d_call: TRBD1
clone_size: many
cdr3_aa: CSAIGGRDHGYTF

j_call: TRBJ2-1
v_call: TRBV7-9
d_call: TRBD2
clone_size: few
cdr3_aa: CASSLLAGGRNEQFF

j_call: TRBJ1-2
v_call: TRBV7-9
d_call: .
clone_size: few
cdr3_aa: CASSLADRLDGYTF

j_call: TRBJ2-3
v_call: TRBV24-1
d_call: .
clone_size: .
cdr3_aa: CATSDNRGFPPDTQYF

j_call: TRBJ2-3
v_call: TRBV7-6
d_call: TRBD1
clone_size: .
cdr3_aa: CASSVDRGQIDTQYF